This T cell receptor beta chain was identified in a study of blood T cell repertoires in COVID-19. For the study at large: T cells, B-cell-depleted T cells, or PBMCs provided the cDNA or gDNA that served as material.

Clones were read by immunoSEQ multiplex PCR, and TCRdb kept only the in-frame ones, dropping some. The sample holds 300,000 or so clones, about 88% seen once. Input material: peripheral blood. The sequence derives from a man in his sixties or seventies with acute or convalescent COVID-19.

The CDR3 DNA sequence: TGTGCCAGCAGTTTGACAGCGAGATCCAATCAGCCCCAGCATTTT. This sequence encodes CASSLTARSNQPQHF. The chain joins TRBV6-6 to TRBJ1-5; D is perhaps TRBD1 (5 bases). In germline, CDR1 is MNHNY, CDR2 SVGAGI (reference sequence). The ends were cut back, 4 bases at V and 3 bases at J, with 13 bases in the middle. This CDR3 contains 15 residues.